Listed below are T cell receptor beta chains from one sample, sequenced in a study of molecular identifiers for immune sequencing clone quantification. In TCRdb, the PCR reads were re-called with MiXCR into one record per CDR3 protein. The sample holds about 98,000 distinct CDR3 sequences, about 32% seen once. Sequencing was done on a sample of naive CD8+ T cells from blood, with Jurkat cell RNA spiked in. These receptors came from a human donor in good health. Some libraries in this study had Jurkat cell RNA spiked in. Each CDR3 is given with its conserved first and last residue. The D gene is left open where the match is weak. Size is omitted from some rows. Given values are once, few, many or a class for expanded clones.

clone size	V gene	J gene	D gene	CDR3 protein	CDR3 DNA
-	TRBV7-6	TRBJ2-2	-	CASSVVQLTGELFF	TGTGCCAGCAGCGTCGTACAGTTAACCGGGGAGCTGTTTTTT
few	TRBV28	TRBJ1-2	-	CASSEDGNYGYTF	TGTGCCAGCAGTGAGGACGGAAACTATGGCTACACCTTC
few	TRBV27	TRBJ2-7	TRBD2	CASKGAGGKSYEQYF	TGTGCCAGCAAGGGAGCGGGAGGGAAGTCCTACGAGCAGTACTTC
few	TRBV7-9	TRBJ2-3	TRBD2	CASSIAGRDTDTQYF	TGTGCCAGCAGCATAGCGGGACGGGACACAGATACGCAGTATTTT
-	TRBV15	TRBJ2-5	TRBD1	CATSKDRGGQETQYF	TGTGCCACCAGCAAGGACAGGGGAGGCCAAGAGACCCAGTACTTC
-	TRBV4-2	TRBJ2-1	TRBD2	CASSQDEAGGPYEQFF	TGTGCCAGCAGCCAAGATGAAGCGGGAGGGCCGTATGAGCAGTTCTTC
few	TRBV20-1	TRBJ2-7	-	CSATGGYEQYF	TGCAGTGCTACCGGTGGGTACGAGCAGTACTTC
many	TRBV7-9	TRBJ2-5	TRBD2	CASSSQREDTETQYF	TGTGCCAGCAGCTCTCAGCGGGAGGACACAGAGACCCAGTACTTC
many	TRBV12-3/TRBV12-4	TRBJ1-1	TRBD1	CASSPQPQGAGTEAFF	TGTGCCAGCAGTCCCCAACCACAGGGGGCGGGCACTGAAGCTTTCTTT
-	TRBV6-5	TRBJ2-3	TRBD2	CASSWMAGELTDTQYF	TGTGCCAGCAGTTGGATGGCGGGAGAGTTGACAGATACGCAGTATTTT
many	TRBV6-5	TRBJ2-3	-	CASSPQTGPDTQYF	TGTGCCAGCAGCCCCCAGACTGGCCCCGATACGCAGTATTTT
few	TRBV4-1	TRBJ2-7	TRBD2	CASSQVAILAGAYEQYF	TGCGCCAGCAGCCAAGTTGCTATTCTAGCGGGAGCCTACGAGCAGTACTTC
-	TRBV29-1	TRBJ2-1	TRBD2	CSVEDGGLAGGSGNEQFF	TGCAGCGTTGAAGATGGGGGACTAGCGGGAGGGTCGGGCAATGAGCAGTTCTTC
-	TRBV20-1	TRBJ2-6	-	CSAATSRAGANVLTF	TGCAGTGCTGCCACGTCGAGGGCTGGGGCCAACGTCCTGACTTTC
few	TRBV14	TRBJ1-2	-	CASSQGGPVYGYTF	TGTGCCAGCAGCCAAGGAGGACCGGTCTATGGCTACACCTTC
-	TRBV20-1	TRBJ2-1	-	CSARDLDLNYNEQFF	TGCAGTGCTAGAGATCTCGATCTGAACTACAATGAGCAGTTCTTC
many	TRBV20-1	TRBJ2-7	-	CSARDVGTQYF	TGCAGTGCTAGAGATGTCGGCACTCAGTACTTC
-	TRBV20-1	TRBJ2-5	TRBD2	CSSTTSVPETQYF	TGCAGTTCAACTACTAGCGTCCCAGAGACCCAGTACTTC
many	TRBV7-3	TRBJ2-3	TRBD1	CASSKTGGGTDTQYF	TGTGCCAGCAGCAAGACAGGGGGTGGCACAGATACGCAGTATTTT
-	TRBV20-1	TRBJ1-2	-	CSAPDGWNFYGYTF	TGCAGTGCTCCGGACGGATGGAATTTCTATGGCTACACCTTC
few	TRBV6-2/TRBV6-3	TRBJ2-7	-	CASTDSSAYEQYF	TGTGCCAGCACCGACTCGTCGGCCTACGAGCAGTACTTC
few	TRBV9	TRBJ1-4	-	CASSSRGGNEKLFF	TGTGCCAGCAGCTCCCGAGGGGGTAATGAAAAACTGTTTTTT
-	TRBV20-1	TRBJ2-7	-	CSAWDQTVIYEQYF	TGCAGTGCATGGGACCAAACGGTAATCTACGAGCAGTACTTC
few	TRBV9	TRBJ1-1	-	CASSSGAEAFF	TGTGCCAGCAGCTCAGGCGCTGAAGCTTTCTTT
few	TRBV28	TRBJ1-1	-	CASSLWTEAFF	TGTGCCAGCAGTTTGTGGACTGAAGCTTTCTTT
-	TRBV27	TRBJ1-1	-	CASSLLGIGTEAFF	TGTGCCAGCAGTTTATTAGGGATTGGCACTGAAGCTTTCTTT
many	TRBV9	TRBJ1-2	-	CASSPRSGTNYGYTF	TGTGCCAGCAGTCCTAGATCCGGGACGAACTATGGCTACACCTTC
-	TRBV4-3	TRBJ1-3	-	CASSPFLGSATIYF	TGCGCCAGCAGCCCCTTTCTCGGCTCGGCCACCATATATTTT
many	TRBV5-6	TRBJ1-1	TRBD1	CASSLGTGSTEAFF	TGTGCCAGCAGCTTGGGGACAGGGTCCACTGAAGCTTTCTTT
many	TRBV18	TRBJ2-5	TRBD1	CASSPSPDRGETQYF	TGTGCCAGCTCACCATCCCCGGACAGGGGTGAGACCCAGTACTTC
once	TRBV7-8	TRBJ2-1	-	CASSPRGGVIRNEQFF	TGTGCCAGCAGCCCGCGAGGCGGGGTAATAAGGAATGAGCAGTTCTTC
few	TRBV20-1	TRBJ2-3	-	CSAHSSEHITDTQYF	TGCAGTGCCCACTCCAGTGAGCACATCACAGATACGCAGTATTTT
few	TRBV27	TRBJ2-1	-	CASSLRAGHNEQFF	TGTGCCAGCAGTTTGAGGGCAGGGCACAATGAGCAGTTCTTC
-	TRBV25-1	TRBJ2-7	-	CASSEGAGWDEQYF	TGTGCCAGCAGTGAAGGGGCAGGGTGGGACGAGCAGTACTTC
-	TRBV7-6	TRBJ1-1	-	CASSENTEQNTEAFF	TGTGCCAGCAGCGAAAATACAGAGCAGAACACTGAAGCTTTCTTT
few	TRBV9	TRBJ2-7	-	CASSANPAVNSYEQYF	TGTGCCAGCAGCGCAAACCCGGCGGTTAACTCCTACGAGCAGTACTTC
-	TRBV27	TRBJ2-1	-	CASSLGLDGYNEQFF	TGTGCCAGCAGTTTGGGGCTAGATGGGTACAATGAGCAGTTCTTC
-	TRBV9	TRBJ1-1	-	CASSQGLGTVAFF	TGTGCCAGCAGCCAGGGACTTGGCACTGTAGCTTTCTTT
-	TRBV25-1	TRBJ1-2	-	CASSETAGYTF	TGTGCCAGCAGTGAAACGGCGGGCTACACCTTC
many	TRBV7-9	TRBJ2-7	-	CASSPVGEQYF	TGTGCCAGCAGCCCGGTTGGCGAGCAGTACTTC
few	TRBV7-9	TRBJ2-7	TRBD1	CASSLVPDRSYFYEQYF	TGTGCCAGCAGCTTAGTTCCGGACAGGTCCTATTTCTACGAGCAGTACTTC
-	TRBV5-3	TRBJ2-2	-	CASSLVEGELFF	TGTGCCAGCAGCTTGGTGGAGGGGGAGCTGTTTTTT
-	TRBV12-5	TRBJ1-2	-	CASGWIRGSNYGYTF	TGTGCTAGTGGTTGGATCCGGGGCAGTAACTATGGCTACACCTTC
few	TRBV7-8	TRBJ2-2	-	CASSSGLGMRGNTGELFF	TGTGCCAGCAGCTCAGGCTTGGGGATGCGGGGCAACACCGGGGAGCTGTTTTTT
few	TRBV2	TRBJ2-3	-	CASRAEATDTQYF	TGTGCCAGCAGGGCGGAGGCCACAGATACGCAGTATTTT
few	TRBV6-6	TRBJ2-7	TRBD2	CASGGAVYEQYF	TGTGCCTCGGGAGGGGCGGTCTACGAGCAGTACTTC
few	TRBV6-6	TRBJ2-7	-	CASSPGTPRVGEQYF	TGTGCCAGCAGCCCCGGGACTCCTAGGGTGGGGGAGCAGTACTTC
-	TRBV20-1	TRBJ2-2	-	CSAPLPGYTNTGELFF	TGCAGTGCTCCGTTACCGGGCTATACGAACACCGGGGAGCTGTTTTTT
-	TRBV2	TRBJ2-2	TRBD2	CASRGLAGDHTGELFF	TGTGCCAGCAGAGGACTAGCGGGAGATCACACCGGGGAGCTGTTTTTT